The clone carrying this T cell receptor (beta chain) was seen just once. Its antigen is not known. This sample is drawn from a study of shared clonotypes between healthy human individuals. Study at large: Researchers drew samples from a couple of women and a few men aged 18 to 49. CD8 memory received one plate per donor, CD8 naive two, CD4 memory three and CD4 naive three.

Germline V gives CDR1 SNHLY, CDR2 FYNNEI. The CDR3 is 13 residues long. V lost 5 bases to trimming and J lost 3 bases, with 10 bases between them. The study's findings and limits: Sampling was confined to blood; repertoires within tissues likely differ. Researchers found naive subsets generally carried larger estimated richness than memory subsets.

Assay used: immunoSEQ multiplex PCR; TCRdb lists only in-frame clones, some missing. The sample has over a million clones; 95% to 99% are singletons. The V gene is TRBV2, the J gene TRBJ2-5; unclear D gene. The receptor was derived from a man aged 25 to 45 in good health. Sequencing input: naive CD4+ T cells sorted from blood. Described subset: CD45RA+ positively selected. The CDR3: CASSSETKETQYF. CDR3 coding DNA: TGTGCCAGCAGTTCGGAGACAAAAGAGACCCAGTACTTC.